The clone carrying this T cell receptor (beta chain) occurred a few times. The antigen remains undetermined. This specimen belongs to a study of blood T cells in healthy people across ages. General observations from the study: More naive CD4+ cells and higher diversity were found in long-lived than in aged donors.

Sample-barcoded 5' priming and a J-beta primer mix drove a second PCR of about 7 to 11 cycles. A template-switch adaptor containing 12 random nucleotides labeled each cDNA molecule. TCRdb itself ran the 5' RACE reads through MiXCR, one entry per CDR3 protein. The sample holds some 850,000 distinct CDR3 sequences, roughly 25% seen once. This CDR3 contains 13 residues. Deletions cut 5 bases from V and 9 bases from J, with 14 bases between. The sample also formed part of further work on T cells of mothers and their children. That paper states: Per child, about 2.8 million TCR beta CDR3 reads were obtained, against over 9 million per mother.

The receptor was derived from a boy aged 5-17 years in good health. The chain links TRBV12-3 or TRBV12-4 to TRBJ2-4; tentatively, D is TRBD2 (6 bases). Sequencing was carried out using blood. The DNA for the CDR3 is TGTGCCAGCAGTGACACCCGCGGGACCATTCAGTACTTC. It is translated as CASSDTRGTIQYF.